Given below is one T cell receptor beta chain in context. Trimming cost V 3 bases and J 5 bases; bases outside gene matches: 7. Germline V CDR1 and CDR2: LNHDA, SQIVND (reference sequence). The CDR3 consists of 16 residues. The sample originates from a study of blood T cell repertoires in COVID-19. Study-level background: The United States, Italy and Spain supplied acute and convalescent COVID-19 samples.

Per the original data handling: Amplification of reference gene primers provided the estimated nucleated cell counts. Here immunoSEQ multiplex PCR was the method, and the copy in TCRdb shows in-frame clones only, minus some. V and J calls and clone size come straight from that table; D and trimming were deduced from the DNA. The table records roughly 100,000 clones, 75% to 90% of them present only once. The rearrangement links TRBV19 to TRBJ2-1; 10 nucleotides align to TRBD2. Specimen: peripheral blood. The TCR comes from an elderly man with acute or convalescent COVID-19. The CDR3: CASSIDPSGSHNEQFF. For the CDR3, the DNA is TGTGCCAGTAGTATCGATCCTAGCGGGAGCCACAATGAGCAGTTCTTC.